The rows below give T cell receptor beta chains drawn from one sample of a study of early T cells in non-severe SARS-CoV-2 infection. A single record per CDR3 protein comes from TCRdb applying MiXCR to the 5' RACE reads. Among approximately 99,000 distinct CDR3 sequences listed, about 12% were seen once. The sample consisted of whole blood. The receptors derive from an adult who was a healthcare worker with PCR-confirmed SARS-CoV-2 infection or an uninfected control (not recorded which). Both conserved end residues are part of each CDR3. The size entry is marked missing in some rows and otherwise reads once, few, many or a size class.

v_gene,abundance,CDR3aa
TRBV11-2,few,CASSNQAQVEAFF
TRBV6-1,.,CASSALTTGTGGSYEQYF
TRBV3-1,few,CASSQGIRTFTYGYTF
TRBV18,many,CASSPGTGANEQFF
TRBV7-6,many,CASSLSRARGSEQYF
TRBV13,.,CASTRLEVQSPLHF
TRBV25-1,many,CASSDRLADNEQFF
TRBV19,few,CASSIGAGGAGGYTF
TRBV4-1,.,CASSQGSNQGNTIYF
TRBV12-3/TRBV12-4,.,CASSWGGGKLFF
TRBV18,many,CASSPTGVDGNTIYF
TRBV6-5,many,CASSYGVNSYEQYF
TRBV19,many,CASSPLGGTGGEKLFF
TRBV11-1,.,CASSLEVGDRGWQYF
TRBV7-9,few,CASILAGQGGGYTF
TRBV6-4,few,CASSQLAGTGNSPLHF
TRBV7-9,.,CASRGESGTQYF
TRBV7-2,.,CASSSRTGVGGYTF
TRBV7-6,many,CASSLVGGNTEAFF
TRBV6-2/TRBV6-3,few,CASNLQGVPDGYTF
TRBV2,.,CASSESTGVWEQYF
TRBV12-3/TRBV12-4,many,CASSEGLSQHF
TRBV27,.,CASSLTGRGSPLHF
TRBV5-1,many,CASSLDTGELFF
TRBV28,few,CASSPPVVRFLGLVEAFF
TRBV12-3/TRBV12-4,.,CASSFVAANQPQHF
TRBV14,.,CASSLRWGGGETQYF
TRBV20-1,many,CSASGQVNTEAFF
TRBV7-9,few,CASSAPIYPSYNEQFF
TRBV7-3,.,CAGGTGSYGYTF
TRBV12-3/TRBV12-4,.,CASSSPYRGIDTQYF
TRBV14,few,CASSRSGSGGLWEQYF
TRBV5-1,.,CASSLSDSTDTQYF
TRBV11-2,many,CASSPRTGEETQYF
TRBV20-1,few,CSVMTGGGYEQYF
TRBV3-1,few,CASSQERGEQYF
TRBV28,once,CASTLGAGELFF
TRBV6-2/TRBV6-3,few,CASSGHDGTEAFF
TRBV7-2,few,CASSLAIRDGSGGAETQYF
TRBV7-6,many,CASSPREVGVSFF
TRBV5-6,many,CASSPKKGDHEQYF
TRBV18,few,CASSPTGVETQYF
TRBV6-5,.,CASSYDRVRGYTF
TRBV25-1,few,CASSVLGTLGAEAFF
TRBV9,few,CASSVEFSSWTTGELFF
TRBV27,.,CASSLSTSGDRGAFF
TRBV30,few,CAGLDSAYEQYF
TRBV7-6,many,CASSSPSRAGANVLTF
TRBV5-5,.,CASSSRTDYYGYTF
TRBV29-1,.,CSVALAKEQYF
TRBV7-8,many,CASSSIGGGEKLFF
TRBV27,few,CASSPRGAGEQYF
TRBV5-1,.,CASSLGGTGSNEQFF
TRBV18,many,CASSRDLRETQYF
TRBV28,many,CASRSLTGTVNSPLHF